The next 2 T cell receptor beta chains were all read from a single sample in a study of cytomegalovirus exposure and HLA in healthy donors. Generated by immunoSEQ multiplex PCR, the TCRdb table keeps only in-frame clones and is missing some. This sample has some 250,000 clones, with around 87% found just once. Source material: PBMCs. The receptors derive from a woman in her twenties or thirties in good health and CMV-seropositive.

The CDR3 protein is CASSRQGQGDTGELFF. Written as DNA, the CDR3 is TGCGCCAGCAGCCGACAGGGACAGGGGGACACCGGGGAGCTGTTTTTT. The chain has TRBV4-1 and TRBJ2-2; 11 nucleotides line up with TRBD1. CDR3 length equals 16 residues. Germline V gene lookup returns CDR1 MGHRA and CDR2 YSYEKL. The V segment lost 4 bases and the J segment 3 bases; nucleotides outside the gene matches: 4.

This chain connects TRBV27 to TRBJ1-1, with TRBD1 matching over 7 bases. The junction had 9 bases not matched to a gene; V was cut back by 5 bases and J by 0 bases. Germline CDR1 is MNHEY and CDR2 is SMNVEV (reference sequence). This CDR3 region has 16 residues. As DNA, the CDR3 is TGTGCCAGCAGTCCCTGGACAGGAGGATTGAACACTGAAGCTTTCTTT. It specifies CASSPWTGGLNTEAFF.